What follows are 9 T cell receptor beta chains derived from one specimen sequenced in a study of CD8 T cells in ankylosing spondylitis. Using its own MiXCR run on the 5' RACE reads, TCRdb lists one record per CDR3 protein. The sample lists over 200,000 distinct CDR3 sequences; 10% were seen once. The material sequenced was blood, either unsorted or a sorted T cell fraction (not recorded which). These TCRs come from a male donor with ankylosing spondylitis or in good health (not recorded which).

With respect to this clonotype: A much larger clone lies a single base off, so this may be a read error. V and J are TRBV5-1 and TRBJ2-7; 8 bases match TRBD1. Looked up from germline, CDR1 is SGHRS and CDR2 is YFSETQ. CDR3 length: 15 amino acids. J lost 2 bases, V lost 2 bases, and 6 bases had no gene match. The CDR3 DNA sequence: TGCGCCAGCAGCTTTGTGGACAGGGACCCCTACGAGCAGTACTTC. As protein: CASSFVDRDPYEQYF.

The table lists this clonotype with many counts. The V call is TRBV20-1, the J call TRBJ1-2; 9 bases line up with TRBD1. V shed 6 bases, J shed 4 bases, and the junction held 6 bases outside the gene matches. CDR3 length: 13 residues. Germline CDR1 and CDR2: DFQATT and SNEGSKA (reference sequence). CDR3 protein: CSASSGQGYGYTF. The CDR3 DNA reads TGCAGTGCGTCTTCGGGACAGGGCTATGGCTACACCTTC.

This clonotype showed up many times. The genes are TRBV20-1 and TRBJ1-1; unclear D gene. The V gene lost 5 bases and the J gene lost 1 base, with 5 bases spanning the gap. The CDR3 covers 11 residues. The germline gives CDR1 DFQATT, CDR2 SNEGSKA (reference sequence). CDR3 nucleotide sequence: TGCAGTGCTGGGAGGAACACTGAAGCTTTCTTT. Its protein product is CSAGRNTEAFF.

This clonotype was recorded at least ten times. The chain uses TRBV5-6 and TRBJ1-1; D gene ambiguous. Trimming took off 0 bases at V and 1 base at J, with 10 bases between the two ends. The length of the CDR3 is 15 residues. In germline, CDR1 is SGHDT, CDR2 YYEEEE. DNA for the CDR3: TGTGCCAGCAGCTTGGAAGGGTTCGGGAACACTGAAGCTTTCTTT. Translated, it gives CASSLEGFGNTEAFF.

This clonotype appeared a few times. J is TRBJ2-7 and V is TRBV12-3 or TRBV12-4; 9 nucleotides agree with TRBD1. With V trimmed by 2 bases and J by 9 bases, 8 bases remained unmatched. CDR3 length: 14 residues. The CDR3 loop reads CASSLRDRVVRQYF. The DNA of the CDR3 is TGTGCCAGCAGTTTAAGGGACAGGGTTGTTAGGCAGTACTTC.

This clonotype was seen ten or more times. The chain links TRBV20-1 to TRBJ2-1; 9 bases fit TRBD2. Germline V lookup: CDR1 DFQATT, CDR2 SNEGSKA (reference sequence). Trimming at V came to 1 base and at J to 7 bases, leaving 11 bases not matched to a gene. The CDR3 runs 16 residues. CDR3 loop: CSARGGGGAFRNEQFF. CDR3 DNA sequence: TGCAGTGCTAGAGGAGGCGGGGGGGCCTTCAGGAATGAGCAGTTCTTC.

This clonotype was detected ten times or more. V gene TRBV5-5 combines with J gene TRBJ1-2; TRBD1 agrees at 8 bases. Trimming removed 1 base from V and 2 bases from J; junction bases left unmatched: 4. This CDR3 spans 15 amino acids. Germline V gene data show CDR1 as SGHKS and CDR2 as YYEKEE (reference sequence). This chain's CDR3 is CASSLIGQGNYGYTF. The CDR3 DNA reads as TGTGCCAGCAGCTTGATCGGACAGGGCAACTATGGCTACACCTTC.

This clonotype was picked up a small number of times. This chain connects TRBV20-1 to TRBJ2-5; D assignment may be TRBD1 or TRBD2 (5 bases each). V dropped 6 bases and J dropped 0 bases, with 20 bases sitting between them. The germline gives CDR1 DFQATT, CDR2 SNEGSKA (reference sequence). The CDR3 is made up of 16 amino acids. The CDR3 loop reads CSAANRDRRYQETQYF. In DNA, the CDR3 is TGCAGTGCCGCGAACCGGGACCGACGGTACCAAGAGACCCAGTACTTC.

Many counts were recorded for this clonotype. This chain uses TRBV28 with TRBJ2-2; no clear D gene. The CDR3 is made up of 14 amino acids. Germline-derived CDR1 and CDR2 are MDHEN and SYDVKM. Trimming cost V 1 base and J 2 bases, with 5 bases left between them. CDR3 region: CASSLSVNTGELFF. Written as DNA, the CDR3 is TGTGCCAGCAGTTTATCTGTAAACACCGGGGAGCTGTTTTTT.